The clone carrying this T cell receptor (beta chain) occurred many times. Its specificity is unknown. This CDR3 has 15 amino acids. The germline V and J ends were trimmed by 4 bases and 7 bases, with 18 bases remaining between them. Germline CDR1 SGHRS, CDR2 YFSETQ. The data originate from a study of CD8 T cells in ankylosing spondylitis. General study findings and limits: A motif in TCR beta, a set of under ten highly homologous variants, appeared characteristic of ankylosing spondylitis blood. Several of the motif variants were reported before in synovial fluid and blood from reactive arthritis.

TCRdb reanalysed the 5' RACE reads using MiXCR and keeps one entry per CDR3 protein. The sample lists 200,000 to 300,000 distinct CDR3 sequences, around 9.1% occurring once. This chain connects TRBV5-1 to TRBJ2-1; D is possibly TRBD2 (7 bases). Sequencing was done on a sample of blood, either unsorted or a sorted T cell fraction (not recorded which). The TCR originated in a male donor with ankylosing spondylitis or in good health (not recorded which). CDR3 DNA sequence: TGCGCCAGCAGCCCGCGCGGGGGAGGGGGGAATGAGCAGTTCTTC. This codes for CASSPRGGGGNEQFF.